A selection of T cell receptor beta chains follows, all from one sample in a study of Ad26.COV2.S vaccination and SARS-CoV-2 variants. The method was immunoSEQ multiplex PCR; TCRdb's version includes in-frame clones alone and lacks a portion of them. This table holds 300,000 to 400,000 clones, 85% found once. This specimen was peripheral blood, taken in a trial of Ad26.COV2.S vaccine versus placebo. The source is a person between 18 and 60 years old who received the Ad26.COV2.S COVID-19 vaccine or a placebo. CDR3s include the opening cysteine and the closing phenylalanine or tryptophan. D genes are given only for firm matches.

j_call d_call v_call cdr3_aa
TRBJ1-2 TRBD1 TRBV10-1 CASSETGGYGYTF
TRBJ1-6 . TRBV7-9 CASSLGGDSPLHF
TRBJ1-6 . TRBV6-5 CASSYLGEFAPLHF
TRBJ2-7 TRBD2 TRBV27 CASSFAGGNEQYF
TRBJ2-1 . TRBV27 CASSGGTVNDEQFF
TRBJ1-4 . TRBV3-1/TRBV3-2 CASSQDRGREKLFF
TRBJ2-2 TRBD2 TRBV4-1 CASSREKAGGLPGELFF
TRBJ1-6 TRBD1 TRBV10-2 CASFSPGGSSYNSPLHF
TRBJ1-5 TRBD1 TRBV3-1/TRBV3-2 CASSQQQGQPQHF
TRBJ2-7 TRBD2 TRBV7-9 CASSSPGRGMYEQYF
TRBJ1-2 . TRBV7-2 CASSPRTPIGGYTF
TRBJ1-2 . TRBV6-5 CASSTRLSYGYTF
TRBJ1-5 . TRBV28 CASSGDGNQPQHF
TRBJ2-7 TRBD1 TRBV29-1 CSVKSPRTGRSYEQYF
TRBJ1-6 TRBD1 TRBV4-1 CASSQEGTGVSPLHF
TRBJ1-2 . TRBV11-2 CASSLGRGSGGYTF
TRBJ2-7 . TRBV11-2 CASSLDGGRDEQYF
TRBJ2-2 . TRBV19 CASTSGGTTGELFF
TRBJ2-7 . TRBV5-1 CASREGQSPSYEQYF
TRBJ2-7 . TRBV11-2 CASSARGGSGYEQYF
TRBJ2-3 . TRBV5-1 CASSVGGGDTQYF
TRBJ2-1 . TRBV25-1 CASSELQGGRNNEQFF
TRBJ2-3 . TRBV21-1 CASSKTPGTSGGKNTDTQYF
TRBJ2-5 . TRBV6-5 CASRAFPYQETQYF
TRBJ1-2 . TRBV14 CASSRHRVFHF
TRBJ2-1 . TRBV5-1 CASSLGGATYNEQFF
TRBJ1-2 . TRBV10-3 CAISGQASDYGYTF
TRBJ1-2 . TRBV11-2 CASSPDSGSHGYTF
TRBJ2-5 . TRBV19 CASSLGLRGETQYF
TRBJ2-2 TRBD2 TRBV5-4 CASGPGGNTGELFF
TRBJ1-1 TRBD1 TRBV7-9 CASSLKGTGNTEAFF
TRBJ2-7 TRBD1 TRBV6-5 CASRPYRGSPYEQYF
TRBJ1-1 . TRBV5-1 CASSLPTERAFF
TRBJ1-2 TRBD1 TRBV28 CASSLPVGFGTGLFYGYTF
TRBJ2-3 TRBD2 TRBV6-4 CASSRTSGDPRTQYF
TRBJ2-1 TRBD2 TRBV5-1 CASSFPSGGVVGEQFF
TRBJ2-5 . TRBV6-5 CASSYSRAVGQETQYF
TRBJ2-1 TRBD2 TRBV7-9 CASSYLAGGPNEQFF
TRBJ2-6 . TRBV12-5 CASGLVRGSTGTANVLTF
TRBJ1-4 . TRBV28 CASSLIQTEINEKLFF
TRBJ1-1 . TRBV5-1 CASSLQGMNTEAFF
TRBJ2-2 TRBD1 TRBV25-1 CASSLQDRVPTGELFF
TRBJ1-2 TRBD1 TRBV9 CASSVARGLNYGYTF
TRBJ1-1 . TRBV7-9 CASSLATANTEAFF
TRBJ2-4 TRBD1 TRBV27 CASRLTRGPVAKNIQYF
TRBJ2-7 . TRBV5-4 CASSRGEDTFSYEQYF
TRBJ1-6 . TRBV2 CASSEVRTQNNSPLHF
TRBJ2-1 . TRBV5-4 CASRLDSYNEQFF
TRBJ2-3 . TRBV25-1 CASSARLPGDTQYF
TRBJ1-1 . TRBV28 CASSTGSTEAFF
TRBJ1-2 . TRBV4-1 CASSQVPTADYTF
TRBJ2-2 TRBD1 TRBV9 CASSQKTGGPGELFF
TRBJ1-6 . TRBV28 CASSPSRRDSPLHF
TRBJ1-5 . TRBV5-5 CASSLEIHQPQHF
TRBJ1-3 TRBD1 TRBV28 CASRSTGVGINTIYF
TRBJ2-7 . TRBV5-1 CASSLDTSYEQYF
TRBJ1-2 . TRBV29-1 CSVRAGDYGYTF
TRBJ2-7 TRBD1 TRBV3-1/TRBV3-2 CASSARDGDSYEQYF
TRBJ1-6 . TRBV7-9 CASASWAARTGGINSPLHF
TRBJ1-2 . TRBV9 CASSVALGPGGYTF